One and the same sample provided the 20 T cell receptor beta chains below, sequenced in a study of molecular identifiers for immune sequencing clone quantification. TCRdb reprocessed the PCR reads with MiXCR, giving one entry per CDR3 protein. The data show about 640,000 distinct CDR3 sequences, with 20% seen just once and around 0.9% held by the top ten. Sequencing was done on a sample of naive CD8+ T cells from blood, with Jurkat cell RNA spiked in. Specified subset: FACS-sorted CD8+CD4-CCR7+CD45RA+ naive T cells. Receptors originate from a human donor in good health. Some libraries in this study had Jurkat cell RNA spiked in.

Of note for this clonotype: This may arise from a read error, as a much more abundant clone is one base away. This sequence joins TRBV6-2 or TRBV6-3 and TRBJ2-5; D not certain. This CDR3 is built from 13 residues. The germline CDR1 and CDR2 sequences are MNHEY and SVGEGT. With 6 bases removed from V and 3 bases from J, the gap between germline ends came to 11 bases. The CDR3 DNA reads as TGTGCCAGCAGCCCACTCTTTGAAGAGACCCAGTACTTC. This encodes CASSPLFEETQYF.

This clonotype came up many times. The chain recombines TRBV6-5 with TRBJ2-3; TRBD2 agrees at 8 bases. The CDR3 extends over 16 amino acids. Germline CDR1 reads MNHEY; CDR2 reads SVGAGI. The J segment lost 1 base and the V segment lost 6 bases, leaving 9 bases of the junction unmatched. The CDR3 DNA follows: TGTGCCAGCAGCCTTTCGACTAGCGCTCGCACAGATACGCAGTATTTT. This codes for CASSLSTSARTDTQYF.

The CDR3 protein is CASSPRTSHQDTQYF. Written as DNA, the CDR3 is TGTGCCAGCTCGCCCCGGACTAGCCACCAAGATACGCAGTATTTT. The chain uses TRBV6-5 and TRBJ2-3; TRBD2 aligns across 8 bases. V was pared by 8 bases and J by 5 bases, with 12 bases of the junction left unmatched. Germline lookup yields CDR1 MNHEY and CDR2 SVGAGI. The CDR3 is 15 residues long.

At least ten counts were recorded for this clonotype. V gene TRBV5-1 combines with J gene TRBJ2-3; 7 bases are a match to TRBD1. The germline gives CDR1 SGHRS, CDR2 YFSETQ. Trimming took 4 bases from V and 2 from J; bases not matched to a gene: 10. The CDR3 is made up of 16 amino acids. The CDR3 loop is CASSDVRGHFTDTQYF. In DNA, the CDR3 is TGCGCCAGCAGCGACGTAAGGGGGCACTTCACAGATACGCAGTATTTT. Looking up the rest from reference TRBV5-1 and TRBJ2-3 gives the full variable domain: KAGVTQTPRYLIKTRGQQVTLSCSPISGHRSVSWYQQTPGQGLQFLFEYFSETQRNKGNFPGRFSGRQFSNSRSEMNVSTLELGDSALYLCASSDVRGHFTDTQYFGPGTRLTVL.

This clonotype was observed many times. This sequence joins TRBV12-3 or TRBV12-4 and TRBJ1-5, with no clear D. CDR3 length equals 12 residues. V lost 3 bases, J lost 5 bases, and 5 bases lay in between. The CDR3 spells CASSFVDQPQHF. CDR3 nucleotides: TGTGCCAGCAGTTTCGTGGATCAGCCCCAGCATTTT.

This clonotype appeared once. The gene calls are TRBV27 and TRBJ1-1, with D uncertain. Germline V CDR1 and CDR2: MNHEY, SMNVEV (reference sequence). The CDR3 is made up of 13 amino acids. Deletions cut 8 bases from V and 1 base from J, with 11 bases between. In DNA, the CDR3 is TGTGCCAGCCGAGACCTTTCGAACACTGAAGCTTTCTTT. It encodes CASRDLSNTEAFF.

This clonotype was seen more than once but under ten times. The V gene is TRBV27, the J gene TRBJ2-5; D possibly corresponds to TRBD1 (5 bases). Trimming left V 6 bases short and J 5 bases short, with 22 bases between. This CDR3 is 16 amino acids long. Germline V gene sequence: CDR1 MNHEY, CDR2 SMNVEV (reference sequence). CDR3 sequence reads: CASSPQQVSLMETQYF. In DNA, the CDR3 is TGTGCCAGCAGCCCTCAACAGGTCTCATTAATGGAGACCCAGTACTTC.

This sequence joins TRBV7-8 and TRBJ2-1; 8 bases map to TRBD1. The CDR3 totals 14 residues. CDR1 is SGHVS, CDR2 FQNEAQ, per germline. V gave up 6 bases and J gave up 4 bases; unmatched junction bases: 5. This CDR3 reads CASSRTGKYNEQFF. The CDR3 DNA is TGTGCCAGCAGTCGGACAGGGAAATACAATGAGCAGTTCTTC.

This clonotype has a count of ten or more. One junction end does not reproduce the germline sequence, and a read error may be involved. The chain carries TRBV20-1 and TRBJ2-3, with D unclear. Germline CDR1 is DFQATT and CDR2 is SNEGSKA (reference sequence). The CDR3 sequence is 15 residues long. The CDR3 here is CSARNLEANTNTQYF. In DNA, the CDR3 is TGCAGTGCTAGAAATCTAGAGGCGAACACAAATACGCAGTATTTT.

This clonotype was observed a few times. The J gene is TRBJ1-2, the V gene TRBV20-1; 9 bases line up with TRBD1. This CDR3 is 12 amino acids long. The junction had 2 bases not matched to a gene; V was cut back by 7 bases and J by 2 bases. Looked up from germline, CDR1 is DFQATT and CDR2 is SNEGSKA (reference sequence). The CDR3 sequence is CSGDRVNYGYTF. The CDR3 coding sequence is TGCAGTGGGGACAGGGTCAACTATGGCTACACCTTC.

The rearrangement uses TRBV6-6 and TRBJ2-5; D perhaps matches TRBD1 (6 bases). Trimming shortened V by 8 bases and J by 5 bases, and 9 bases separated the two germline ends. CDR1 and CDR2 from the germline V gene are MNHNY and SVGAGI (reference sequence). This CDR3 is built from 11 residues. CDR3 sequence (DNA): TGTGCCAGCGAGGGGGTTGAGACCCAGTACTTC. Translating it yields CASEGVETQYF.

This clonotype was found many times. Here the CDR3 DNA reads TGTGCCAGCAGACCCCCATCCGGCCCGGTGGAAAAACTGTTTTTT. It is translated as CASRPPSGPVEKLFF. The chain has TRBV7-9 and TRBJ1-4; D remains unclear. Deletions cut 6 bases from V and 8 bases from J, with 19 bases between. The CDR3 length is 15 residues. The germline CDR1 and CDR2 sequences are SEHNR and FQNEAQ (reference sequence).

This clonotype has a count of ten or more. CDR3 sequence: CASSLAGPEQFF. The CDR3 DNA is TGTGCCAGCAGCTTAGCTGGCCCCGAGCAGTTCTTC. V usage is TRBV7-8 and J usage is TRBJ2-1; D is unclear. The CDR3 has 12 amino acids. Trimming stripped 0 bases from V and 10 bases from J, with 7 bases between. Germline-derived CDR1 and CDR2 are SGHVS and FQNEAQ.

Note on this clonotype: This sequence may be a read error, since a much larger clone differs from it by one base. The rearrangement uses TRBV6-2 or TRBV6-3 and TRBJ2-5; 7 bases agree with TRBD1. The CDR3 covers 17 residues. Per the germline V gene, CDR1 is MNHEY and CDR2 is SVGEGT. The CDR3 DNA follows: TGTGCCAGCAGCCAACGGTCCGCAAGCTCTTCCAGGGGGACCCAGCACTTC. Its translation is CASSQRSASSSRGTQHF.

The chain joins TRBV7-9 to TRBJ1-1; D unresolved. V was trimmed by 4 bases and J by 1 base, leaving 10 bases between them. Germline assignment: CDR1 SEHNR and CDR2 FQNEAQ (reference sequence). The CDR3 consists of 14 residues. The DNA of the CDR3 is TGTGCCAGCAGCTCGACACTTAGGAACACTGAAGCTTTCTTT. Residues: CASSSTLRNTEAFF.

This clonotype was recorded at least ten times. The chain combines TRBV6-2 or TRBV6-3 with TRBJ1-5; no definite D call. CDR3 length equals 13 residues. Germline CDR1 reads MNHEY; CDR2 reads SVGEGT. V was trimmed by 1 base and J by 4 bases, leaving 5 bases between them. The CDR3 spells CASSYWVNQPQHF. The DNA for the CDR3 is TGTGCCAGCAGTTACTGGGTGAATCAGCCCCAGCATTTT.

This clonotype was detected ten times or more. The chain is built from TRBV3-1 and TRBJ1-2; D might be TRBD1 (6 bases). Looked up from germline, CDR1 is LGHDT and CDR2 is YNNKEL (reference sequence). The CDR3 length is 16 residues. With 0 bases removed from V and 2 bases from J, the gap between germline ends came to 13 bases. The CDR3 DNA follows: TGTGCCAGCAGCCAAGAAACGGCCAGGGGAAACTATGGCTACACCTTC. This encodes CASSQETARGNYGYTF.

On this clonotype itself: This may come from a read error, since a much larger clone is one base off. V is TRBV20-1 and J is TRBJ2-1; 11 positions agree with TRBD2. V dropped 0 bases and J dropped 9; count of bases not matched to a gene: 7. Germline V CDR1 and CDR2: DFQATT, SNEGSKA (reference sequence). The CDR3 runs to 15 residues. The CDR3 here is CSARDGTSGHSEQFF. CDR3 DNA: TGCAGTGCTAGAGATGGGACTAGCGGCCACAGTGAGCAGTTCTTC.

The CDR3 nucleotides are TGTGCCAGTAGTATCCCAATGGGGGCTCTCGGGAATGAGCAGTTCTTC. This translates into CASSIPMGALGNEQFF. The chain recombines TRBV19 with TRBJ2-1, with a weak D call TRBD1 (6 bases). In germline, CDR1 is LNHDA, CDR2 SQIVND (reference sequence). The germline V and J ends were trimmed by 3 bases and 7 bases, with 19 bases remaining between them. The CDR3 runs 16 residues. Full variable domain (outside the CDR3, taken from reference TRBV19 and TRBJ2-1): DGGITQSPKYLFRKEGQNVTLSCEQNLNHDAMYWYRQDPGQGLRLIYYSQIVNDFQKGDIAEGYSVSREKKESFPLTVTSAQKNPTAFYLCASSIPMGALGNEQFFGPGTRLTVL.

This clonotype was counted between two and nine times. A read error is possible here, since a much larger clone lies one base away. The chain carries TRBV7-2 and TRBJ1-1; D is uncertain. The length of the CDR3 is 14 residues. The germline V gene has CDR1 SGHTA and CDR2 FQGNSA. V was clipped by 4 bases and J by 3 bases, with 12 bases between them. CDR3 sequence reads: CASSYDGGYTEAFF. DNA for the CDR3: TGTGCCAGCAGCTACGACGGAGGATACACTGAAGCTTTCTTT.